A single sample gave rise to the 17 T cell receptor beta chains below, sequenced in a study of blood T cell repertoires in COVID-19. Here immunoSEQ multiplex PCR was the method, and the copy in TCRdb shows in-frame clones only, minus some. The top ten clones hold approximately 27% of a sample with 150,000 to 200,000 clones, roughly 85% of them seen once. Sequenced input: peripheral blood. Source of these receptors: a woman between 65 and 79 years old with acute or convalescent COVID-19.

This chain joins TRBV7-3 and TRBJ1-6; the D is unclear. Trimming pared 4 bases from V and 6 bases from J, leaving 4 bases between. The V gene's germline CDR1 is SGHTA and CDR2 FQGTGA. This CDR3 has 12 amino acids. The CDR3 DNA follows: TGTGCCAGCAGCTCGAGTAATTCACCCCTCCACTTT. This gives the protein CASSSSNSPLHF.

The rearrangement joins TRBV2 to TRBJ1-4; D call uncertain. Per germline, CDR1 SNHLY and CDR2 FYNNEI. There are 17 residues in the CDR3. V was shortened by 3 bases and J by 0 bases, with 14 bases between the two germline ends. DNA of the CDR3: TGTGCCAGCAGTGAGGATTCCCTCGGGGCAACTAATGAAAAACTGTTTTTT. This sequence encodes CASSEDSLGATNEKLFF.

The genes are TRBV24-1 and TRBJ1-5; no definite D call. The CDR3 is made up of 16 amino acids. Germline CDR1 reads KGHDR; CDR2 reads SFDVKD. V lost 5 bases and J 1 base, leaving 14 bases between the germline ends. CDR3 nucleotide sequence: TGTGCCACCAGTGTAACAGTGGAACGGAGCAATCAGCCCCAGCATTTT. Translation gives CATSVTVERSNQPQHF.

This clone was found once. The chain joins TRBV7-3 to TRBJ2-3; no definite D call. The CDR3 covers 14 residues. Looked up from germline, CDR1 is SGHTA and CDR2 is FQGTGA. The V gene lost 2 bases and the J gene lost 2 bases, with 8 bases spanning the gap. DNA for the CDR3: TGTGCCAGCAGCTTACGGAGTAACACAGATACGCAGTATTTT. Its translation is CASSLRSNTDTQYF.

The rearrangement links TRBV7-8 to TRBJ1-1; D is perhaps TRBD1 (5 bases). Germline CDR1 SGHVS, CDR2 FQNEAQ. V lost 5 bases, J lost 5 bases, and 24 bases lay in between. The CDR3 is 17 residues long. CDR3 loop: CASSRINALGAGTEAFF. The CDR3 DNA reads as TGTGCCAGCAGCCGAATAAACGCCCTAGGGGCCGGGACTGAAGCTTTCTTT.

CDR3: CASQTRETLNEQFF. The DNA of the CDR3 is TGTGCCAGCCAAACCCGGGAGACCCTCAATGAGCAGTTCTTC. The chain is built from TRBV2 and TRBJ2-1; TRBD2 is a possible D gene (6 bases). Germline V lookup: CDR1 SNHLY, CDR2 FYNNEI. Between the trimmed V and J ends, which lost 8 bases and 6 bases, there was a span of 17 bases. There are 14 residues in the CDR3.

This clone was counted only a few times. V and J are TRBV5-8 and TRBJ2-3; TRBD1 aligns across 7 bases. Losses at the gene ends were 0 bases for V and 6 bases for J; bases not matched to a gene: 4. Germline loops: CDR1 SGHTS, CDR2 YDEGEE. The CDR3 is made up of 14 amino acids. CDR3 sequence reads: CASSLEGGKDTQYF. DNA of the CDR3: TGTGCCAGCAGCTTGGAAGGGGGCAAGGATACGCAGTATTTT.

The chain is built from TRBV5-4 and TRBJ1-1, with D possibly being TRBD1 (5 bases). CDR1 is SGHNT, CDR2 YYREEE, per germline (reference sequence). Trimming left V 0 bases short and J 4 bases short, with 16 bases between. CDR3 length: 16 amino acids. The chain's CDR3 is CASSLDPTGFGTEAFF. In nucleotides, the CDR3 is TGTGCCAGCAGCTTGGACCCAACAGGTTTCGGCACTGAAGCTTTCTTT.

The chain joins TRBV5-1 to TRBJ2-1; the match to TRBD2 covers 14 bases. Germline CDR1 SGHRS, CDR2 YFSETQ. The CDR3 length is 19 residues. Losses at the gene ends were 4 bases for V and 3 bases for J; bases not matched to a gene: 12. CDR3 region: CASSPGLAGGLSNYNEQFF. The CDR3 bases are TGCGCCAGCAGCCCCGGACTAGCGGGAGGCCTAAGTAACTACAATGAGCAGTTCTTC.

V is TRBV7-9 and J is TRBJ2-7; the D gene is possibly TRBD2 (5 bases). V lost 4 bases, J lost 6 bases, and 10 bases lay in between. CDR3 length: 12 residues. Germline lookup yields CDR1 SEHNR and CDR2 FQNEAQ (reference sequence). Here the CDR3 DNA reads TGTGCCAGCAGCTCCCAAGGGAGCGAGCAGTACTTC. Amino acids: CASSSQGSEQYF. Filled out from reference TRBV7-9 and TRBJ2-7, the complete variable domain reads DTGVSQNPRHKITKRGQNVTFRCDPISEHNRLYWYRQTLGQGPEFLTYFQNEAQLEKSRLLSDRFSAERPKGSFSTLEIQRTEQGDSAMYLCASSSQGSEQYFGPGTRLTVT.

The V and J genes are TRBV7-8 and TRBJ2-5; 9 nucleotides line up with TRBD1. This CDR3 is built from 15 residues. CDR1 and CDR2 (germline): SGHVS, FQNEAQ. J was trimmed by 4 bases and V by 2 bases; bases with no gene match: 5. CDR3 bases: TGTGCCAGCAGCTTAACCGGGACAGGGCTAGAGACCCAGTACTTC. Amino acids: CASSLTGTGLETQYF.

The chain joins TRBV27 to TRBJ1-4; 7 bases align to TRBD1. Germline CDR1 MNHEY, CDR2 SMNVEV (reference sequence). CDR3 length equals 14 residues. Losses at the gene ends were 5 bases for V and 4 bases for J; bases not matched to a gene: 4. The CDR3 DNA sequence: TGTGCCAGCAGTGTTGGGACAGTTAATGAAAAACTGTTTTTT. Its protein product is CASSVGTVNEKLFF.

The chain recombines TRBV9 with TRBJ2-1, with 11 bases lining up with TRBD2. The germline V gene encodes CDR1 SGDLS and CDR2 YYNGEE. The CDR3 length is 16 residues. Trimming at V came to 4 bases and at J to 0 bases, leaving 3 bases not matched to a gene. DNA of the CDR3: TGTGCCAGCAGCCCTAGCGGGGGGAGCTCCTACAATGAGCAGTTCTTC. Protein product: CASSPSGGSSYNEQFF. The complete variable domain, with remaining parts taken from reference TRBV9 and TRBJ2-1, reads DSGVTQTPKHLITATGQRVTLRCSPRSGDLSVYWYQQSLDQGLQFLIQYYNGEERAKGNILERFSAQQFPDLHSELNLSSLELGDSALYFCASSPSGGSSYNEQFFGPGTRLTVL.

This clone was seen a few times. The gene calls are TRBV5-1 and TRBJ1-4; 9 nucleotides align to TRBD1. CDR3 size: 14 residues. V lost 6 bases to trimming and J lost 8 bases; unmatched junction nucleotides: 8. Germline V CDR1 and CDR2: SGHRS, YFSETQ. In DNA, the CDR3 is TGCGCCAGCAAGGAGGGACAGGGAAACGAAAAACTGTTTTTT. It codes for CASKEGQGNEKLFF.

The genes are TRBV29-1 and TRBJ1-2, with 9 nucleotides matching TRBD1. With V trimmed by 6 bases and J by 6 bases, 5 bases remained unmatched. This CDR3 contains 12 residues. Germline V gene sequence: CDR1 SQVTM, CDR2 ANQGSEA. The CDR3 nucleotides read TGCAGCGTGGCGGGACAGGGACATGGCTACACCTTC. Its protein product is CSVAGQGHGYTF.

This clone was observed a single time. The chain combines TRBV29-1 with TRBJ2-2; 7 bases fit TRBD1. Looked up from germline, CDR1 is SQVTM and CDR2 is ANQGSEA. CDR3 size: 15 residues. V lost 6 bases to trimming and J lost 4 bases; unmatched junction nucleotides: 11. The DNA of the CDR3 is TGCAGCGTGGGGAACAGGGGCGATCCCACCGGGGAGCTGTTTTTT. Its protein is CSVGNRGDPTGELFF.

The V call is TRBV2, the J call TRBJ2-7, with TRBD1 matching over 7 bases. The CDR3 has 13 residues. V lost 9 bases, J lost 2 bases, and 7 bases stayed unmatched. CDR1 is SNHLY, CDR2 FYNNEI, per germline. The CDR3, as DNA: TGTGCCAGTTGCCGGGACAGAGCCTACGAGCAGTACTTC. Protein product: CASCRDRAYEQYF.